A single T cell receptor (beta chain) is shown here with its context. Random hexamers were used to reverse transcribe an amount of about 0.45 to 1 ug RNA. MiXCR, run by TCRdb on the immunoSEQ multiplex PCR reads, gives a single entry per CDR3 protein. The table has around 130,000 distinct CDR3 sequences, around nine tenths seen once. This sample is drawn from a study of CD8 T cells in Susac syndrome. The CDR3 runs to 16 residues. V lost 2 bases and J lost 6; bases outside the gene matches: 7. Germline V gives CDR1 MNHEY, CDR2 SVGAGI. The chain links TRBV6-5 to TRBJ2-3; TRBD2 matches 11 bases. The receptor was derived from a human donor with multiple sclerosis. The sample consisted of CD8+ T cells from PBMCs. In DNA, the CDR3 is TGTGCCAGCAGTTACGGTCTAGCGGGAGGAGGGGATACGCAGTATTTT. Translation: CASSYGLAGGGDTQYF.